This T cell receptor beta chain stems from a study of regulatory T cells in long-lasting Graves disease. This clonotype came up a few times. iRepertoire HTBI primers and Arm-PCR of CDR3 regions built TCR beta libraries. One entry per CDR3 protein, called by TCRdb with MiXCR from the multiplex PCR reads. The table lists over 400,000 distinct CDR3 sequences, less than 15% of them singletons. Specified time point: newly diagnosed GD, antithyroid drugs for less than 3 months. Extracted RNA from PBMCs served as the source of the TCR library. The CDR3 covers 18 residues. Germline assignment: CDR1 SEHNR and CDR2 FQNEAQ (reference sequence). J lost 5 bases, V lost 2 bases, and 9 bases had no gene match. This sample also belongs to another study, concerning T cells in Graves' hyperthyroidism and ophthalmopathy.

This sample comprised peripheral blood mononuclear cells (PBMCs), obtained at new diagnosis, from a patient treated with antithyroid drugs. This TCR was recovered from a woman aged 50 to 65 with Graves disease. J is TRBJ2-2 and V is TRBV7-9, with TRBD1 matching 12 bases. For the CDR3, the DNA is TGTGCCAGCAGCTTAATCCGGGACAGGGGGCGCAAAACCGGGGAGCTGTTTTTT. Translated: CASSLIRDRGRKTGELFF.